This passage covers 26 T cell receptor beta chains from one sample sequenced in a study of regulatory T cells in long-lasting Graves disease. Time point described: newly diagnosed GD, antithyroid drugs for less than 3 months. Isolated PBMC RNA provided the starting material for the TCR library. Arm-PCR with iRepertoire HTBI primers amplified the CDR3 regions for these TCR beta libraries. Each CDR3 protein is one row after TCRdb ran MiXCR on the multiplex PCR reads. The sample has approximately 400,000 distinct CDR3 sequences, less than 20% seen once. The sample consisted of peripheral blood mononuclear cells (PBMCs), taken at new diagnosis, from a patient treated with antithyroid drugs. Every receptor here comes from a female donor with Graves disease.

This clonotype was observed many times. The chain carries TRBV4-3 and TRBJ1-4, with D perhaps TRBD1 (6 bases). Germline V gene data show CDR1 as LGHNA and CDR2 as YSLEER. CDR3 size: 16 residues. Deletions cut 0 bases from V and 8 bases from J, with 16 bases between. CDR3 nucleotide sequence: TGCGCCAGCAGCCAAGATCTGACAGGAGGTCCCGAAAAACTGTTTTTT. Its translation: CASSQDLTGGPEKLFF.

This clonotype was seen repeatedly, ten times or more. This rearrangement joins TRBV7-6 to TRBJ2-7, with D perhaps given as TRBD1 or TRBD2 (6 bases each). Trimming stripped 0 bases from V and 4 bases from J, with 13 bases between. The CDR3 totals 15 residues. From germline, CDR1 is SGHVS and CDR2 FNYEAQ. CDR3 sequence reads: CASSLAQGRSYEQYF. In DNA form, the CDR3 reads TGTGCCAGCAGCTTAGCGCAGGGGAGGTCATACGAGCAGTACTTC.

This clonotype was found a few times. The J gene is TRBJ2-3, the V gene TRBV20-1; 8 positions agree with TRBD2. From germline, CDR1 is DFQATT and CDR2 SNEGSKA (reference sequence). The CDR3 covers 14 residues. Trimming cost V 6 bases and J 5 bases; bases outside gene matches: 10. In DNA form, the CDR3 reads TGCAGTGCCCCCCGGGCGGGGGGACAAGATACGCAGTATTTT. Its translation is CSAPRAGGQDTQYF.

There are many counts of this clonotype. At one of its ends the junction is not consistent with the germline gene, which may arise from a read error. The J gene is TRBJ2-7, the V gene TRBV12-3 or TRBV12-4; 7 bases are shared with TRBD1. The CDR3 sequence is 14 residues long. CDR3 region: CASSPRDSSYEQYF. For the CDR3, the DNA is TGCGCCAGCAGCCCCCGGGACAGCTCCTACGAGCAGTACTTC.

This chain uses TRBV5-1 with TRBJ1-1; D gene ambiguous. This CDR3 region has 14 residues. Between the trimmed V and J ends, which lost 4 bases and 1 base, there was a span of 11 bases. The germline V gene has CDR1 SGHRS and CDR2 YFSETQ. In DNA, the CDR3 is TGCGCCAGCAGCACTGGAGGATGGAACACTGAAGCTTTCTTT. It specifies CASSTGGWNTEAFF. Using reference TRBV5-1 and TRBJ1-1 for the parts outside the CDR3, the full variable domain is KAGVTQTPRYLIKTRGQQVTLSCSPISGHRSVSWYQQTPGQGLQFLFEYFSETQRNKGNFPGRFSGRQFSNSRSEMNVSTLELGDSALYLCASSTGGWNTEAFFGQGTRLTVV.

This clonotype was observed a few times. The V call is TRBV6-1, the J call TRBJ2-7, with TRBD1 matching 7 bases. Looked up from germline, CDR1 is MNHNS and CDR2 is SASEGT. CDR3 length: 14 amino acids. The J segment lost 3 bases and the V segment lost 7 bases, leaving 9 bases of the junction unmatched. The CDR3 region has the DNA TGTGCCAGCACCTCAGGGAACAGGGGCTACGAGCAGTACTTC. Translation: CASTSGNRGYEQYF.

This clonotype was recorded at least ten times. The chain uses TRBV6-2 or TRBV6-3 and TRBJ2-5, with TRBD2 identical over 7 bases. CDR1 and CDR2 from the germline V gene are MNHEY and SVGEGT. The CDR3 runs to 15 residues. Trimming at V came to 0 bases and at J to 5 bases, leaving 6 bases not matched to a gene. CDR3 loop: CASSYSGGPGETQYF. The CDR3 nucleotides are TGTGCCAGCAGTTACTCGGGAGGGCCCGGGGAGACCCAGTACTTC.

This clonotype was picked up many times. The genes are TRBV9 and TRBJ2-5; no clear D gene. V shed 0 bases and J shed 4 bases, with 10 bases lying between them. The CDR3 loop spans 14 amino acids. Germline values: CDR1 SGDLS, CDR2 YYNGEE. CDR3 bases: TGTGCCAGCAGCGTAGAGGACCGTCGAGAGACCCAGTACTTC. Translating it yields CASSVEDRRETQYF. Complete variable domain (other parts from reference TRBV9 and TRBJ2-5): DSGVTQTPKHLITATGQRVTLRCSPRSGDLSVYWYQQSLDQGLQFLIQYYNGEERAKGNILERFSAQQFPDLHSELNLSSLELGDSALYFCASSVEDRRETQYFGPGTRLLVL.

Ten or more counts support this clonotype. This rearrangement joins TRBV9 to TRBJ2-1; the D is unclear. V dropped 2 bases and J dropped 1 base, with 13 bases sitting between them. This CDR3 spans 16 amino acids. CDR1 is SGDLS and CDR2 is YYNGEE in the germline V gene. CDR3 DNA sequence: TGTGCCAGCAGCGTGGGAATCCGTAAGTCCTACAATGAGCAGTTCTTC. It specifies CASSVGIRKSYNEQFF.

The chain joins TRBV11-2 to TRBJ2-2; TRBD2 matches 8 bases. This CDR3 has 17 amino acids. V shed 7 bases, J shed 4 bases, and the junction held 14 bases outside the gene matches. CDR1 and CDR2 from the germline V gene are SGHAT and FQNNGV. The DNA of the CDR3 is TGTGCCAGCACCCTCTGGGTGAGCGGGGGCGGCACCGGGGAGCTGTTTTTT. It codes for CASTLWVSGGGTGELFF. The full variable domain, with the rest looked up from reference TRBV11-2 and TRBJ2-2, is EAGVAQSPRYKIIEKRQSVAFWCNPISGHATLYWYQQILGQGPKLLIQFQNNGVVDDSQLPKDRFSAERLKGVDSTLKIQPAKLEDSAVYLCASTLWVSGGGTGELFFGEGSRLTVL.

This clonotype was seen many times. This sequence joins TRBV7-9 and TRBJ1-1; 9 bases line up with TRBD1. Per the germline V gene, CDR1 is SEHNR and CDR2 is FQNEAQ (reference sequence). The junction had 7 bases not matched to a gene; V was cut back by 5 bases and J by 0 bases. The CDR3 runs 16 residues. The CDR3 DNA reads TGTGCCAGCAGCGGGGGGACAGGGTCCCTGAACACTGAAGCTTTCTTT. This sequence encodes CASSGGTGSLNTEAFF.

This chain joins TRBV5-1 and TRBJ1-6; possibly TRBD1 for D (5 bases). This CDR3 contains 15 residues. Germline-derived CDR1 and CDR2 are SGHRS and YFSETQ. V was trimmed by 5 bases and J by 7 bases, leaving 16 bases between them. This CDR3 is CASREGTGMNSPLHF. CDR3 DNA sequence: TGCGCCAGCAGAGAGGGGACGGGGATGAATTCACCCCTCCACTTT.

This clonotype appeared many times. The chain combines TRBV5-1 with TRBJ2-1, with 11 bases that match TRBD2. Germline CDR1 reads SGHRS; CDR2 reads YFSETQ. The CDR3 runs to 14 residues. The V segment lost 0 bases and the J segment 10 bases; nucleotides outside the gene matches: 3. In nucleotides, the CDR3 is TGCGCCAGCAGCTTGGCGGTAGCGGGGGGGGAGCAGTTCTTC. Translated: CASSLAVAGGEQFF.

This clonotype was seen many times. The gene calls are TRBV18 and TRBJ2-7; TRBD1 is a possible D gene (5 bases). The CDR3 is 13 residues long. V was shortened by 4 bases and J by 3 bases, with 10 bases between the two germline ends. Germline V gene sequence: CDR1 KGHSH, CDR2 LQKENI. The CDR3 DNA is TGTGCCAGCTCACTTACGGACAACTACGAGCAGTACTTC. Translating gives CASSLTDNYEQYF. Complete variable domain (other parts from reference TRBV18 and TRBJ2-7): NAGVMQNPRHLVRRRGQEARLRCSPMKGHSHVYWYRQLPEEGLKFMVYLQKENIIDESGMPKERFSAEFPKEGPSILRIQQVVRGDSAAYFCASSLTDNYEQYFGPGTRLTVT.

This clonotype was seen repeatedly, ten times or more. The J gene is TRBJ2-1, the V gene TRBV9, with D possibly TRBD2 on 5 matching bases. The CDR3 runs 18 residues. CDR1 SGDLS and CDR2 YYNGEE come from the germline V gene. V gave up 0 bases and J gave up 8 bases, with 24 bases separating them. CDR3 coding DNA: TGTGCCAGCAGCGTAGATAACCCCATTGGCGGGCCCTCGGATGAGCAGTTCTTC. It yields the protein CASSVDNPIGGPSDEQFF.

This clonotype was seen only a few times. V and J are TRBV9 and TRBJ2-2, with 7 nucleotides matching TRBD1. Germline V gene lookup returns CDR1 SGDLS and CDR2 YYNGEE. J was trimmed by 5 bases and V by 3 bases; bases with no gene match: 10. The CDR3 runs to 16 residues. The CDR3 nucleotides are TGTGCCAGCAGCGCATTCTCAGGGGGTGGAACCGGGGAGCTGTTTTTT. This gives the protein CASSAFSGGGTGELFF.

This clonotype was observed many times. J is TRBJ2-3 and V is TRBV7-3, with D perhaps assigned TRBD1 or TRBD2 (5 bases each). Trimming removed 4 bases at V and 3 bases at J, with 17 bases between. The CDR3 contains 16 residues. Germline-derived CDR1 and CDR2 are SGHTA and FQGTGA. The CDR3 DNA reads TGTGCCAGCAGCTCCCCCCAGGGAAGGAGGACAGATACGCAGTATTTT. Its translation is CASSSPQGRRTDTQYF.

This chain joins TRBV29-1 and TRBJ2-1, with 9 bases that match TRBD1. The J call is in doubt because the DNA end fits TRBJ2-5 better. The CDR3 has 13 residues. Germline CDR1 and CDR2: SQVTM and ANQGSEA. The CDR3 protein is CSVGGTGLETQYF. The CDR3, as DNA: TGCAGCGTGGGGGGGACAGGGTTAGAGACCCAGTACTTC.

The chain is built from TRBV12-3 or TRBV12-4 and TRBJ2-3; D ambiguous. Between the trimmed V and J ends, which lost 2 bases and 4 bases, there was a span of 10 bases. This CDR3 has 14 amino acids. Written as DNA, the CDR3 is TGTGCCAGCAGTTTAAGGCTGGGCGCAGATACGCAGTATTTT. This gives the protein CASSLRLGADTQYF.

The V call is TRBV12-3 or TRBV12-4, the J call TRBJ2-3; 7 positions match TRBD2. This CDR3 spans 17 amino acids. V lost 5 bases, J lost 6 bases, and 17 bases stayed unmatched. DNA for the CDR3: TGTGCCAGCAGTAACGGTGGCGCGCGGGAGCCTCTGGATACGCAGTATTTT. As protein: CASSNGGAREPLDTQYF.

In its sample, this clonotype was seen many times. The chain combines TRBV4-1 with TRBJ1-1, with TRBD1 identical over 8 bases. The germline V gene has CDR1 MGHRA and CDR2 YSYEKL. The CDR3 totals 16 residues. V shed 3 bases and J 0 bases; nucleotides not matched to a gene: 6. The CDR3 sequence is CASSHGQGSLNTEAFF. The CDR3 DNA reads as TGCGCCAGCAGCCACGGACAGGGATCTTTGAACACTGAAGCTTTCTTT.

This clonotype has ten or more counts. The V call is TRBV10-3, the J call TRBJ1-1, with D maybe TRBD1 (6 bases). The V gene's germline CDR1 is ENHRY and CDR2 SYGVKD. V was trimmed by 4 bases and J by 3 bases, leaving 9 bases between them. The CDR3 length is 13 residues. This CDR3 is CAISAQGYTEAFF. The CDR3 nucleotides read TGTGCCATCAGTGCCCAGGGGTACACTGAAGCTTTCTTT.

Here the CDR3 reads CASSAQGAGYEQYF. DNA for the CDR3: TGTGCCAGCAGTGCACAGGGGGCGGGCTACGAGCAGTACTTC. This chain connects TRBV2 to TRBJ2-7; 9 bases align to TRBD1. The V and J ends lost 4 bases and 3 bases, in that order; junction bases with no gene match: 4. Germline V gives CDR1 SNHLY, CDR2 FYNNEI. CDR3 length equals 14 residues. Drawing the rest from reference TRBV2 and TRBJ2-7, the complete variable domain is EPEVTQTPSHQVTQMGQEVILRCVPISNHLYFYWYRQILGQKVEFLVSFYNNEISEKSEIFDDQFSVERPDGSNFTLKIRSTKLEDSAMYFCASSAQGAGYEQYFGPGTRLTVT.

This clonotype was observed many times. This chain joins TRBV12-3 or TRBV12-4 and TRBJ2-2; D perhaps matches TRBD2 (5 bases). The CDR3 length is 12 residues. V dropped 5 bases and J dropped 4 bases, with 5 bases sitting between them. The CDR3 DNA reads as TGTGCCAGCAGTCGGGGCACCGGGGAGCTGTTTTTT. This translates into CASSRGTGELFF.

V is TRBV27 and J is TRBJ2-2, with TRBD1 matching over 9 bases. The V gene end was trimmed by 5 bases and the J gene end by 3 bases; junction bases not matched to a gene: 13. Germline V gene data show CDR1 as MNHEY and CDR2 as SMNVEV (reference sequence). The CDR3 is 18 residues long. The DNA of the CDR3 is TGTGCCAGCAGTGAAACAGGGGGCCCAGGAGTGTACACCGGGGAGCTGTTTTTT. It encodes CASSETGGPGVYTGELFF.

V gene TRBV7-2 combines with J gene TRBJ1-1; D is perhaps TRBD1 (6 bases). Germline V gene sequence: CDR1 SGHTA, CDR2 FQGNSA. This CDR3 contains 16 residues. Trimming left V 6 bases short and J 3 bases short, with 20 bases between. CDR3 sequence: CASSLRPPGADTEAFF. CDR3 sequence (DNA): TGTGCCAGCAGTTTAAGGCCTCCGGGGGCGGACACTGAAGCTTTCTTT.